The present T cell receptor beta chain was sequenced within a study of shared clonotypes between healthy human individuals. Findings and caveats of the study: Only blood samples were collected, and tissue repertoires likely differ. Among the subsets, naive ones generally showed larger estimated richness than memory ones. Generation probabilities of non-shared clonotypes were lower (relative to those shared by all four donors).

Naive CD8 cells lacked CD45RO and underwent positive selection for CCR7, leaving out terminally differentiated effector memory CD45RA+ cells. Once extracted for a subset, genomic DNA was divided evenly among several immunoSEQ plates. Assay used: immunoSEQ multiplex PCR; TCRdb lists only in-frame clones, some missing. The table has millions of clones, 85% to 95% seen once. Regarding this clone: Its antigen remains unknown. Distinct nucleotide sequences in the sample also encode this CDR3.

The length of the CDR3 is 13 residues. V lost 2 bases and J 4 bases, leaving 7 bases between the germline ends. Germline values: CDR1 SGHRS, CDR2 YFSETQ. The sequencing sample was made of naive CD8+ T cells sorted from blood. This rearrangement joins TRBV5-1 to TRBJ2-1; D gene uncertain. The receptor comes from a young man in good health. CDR3 bases: TGCGCCAGCAGCTTAAGCGAGTACAATGAGCAGTTCTTC. This codes for CASSLSEYNEQFF.